A single sample is the source of the 3 T cell receptor beta chains below, sequenced in a study of neurological immune-mediated disorders. MiXCR was run by TCRdb on the 5' RACE reads, yielding one entry per CDR3 protein. The sample yields tens of thousands of distinct CDR3 sequences, 2.5% seen once. The sequencing sample was made of PBMCs. The source is a man aged 50 or older with multiple sclerosis.

This clonotype was found many times. This chain connects TRBV10-3 to TRBJ1-2, with 8 bases matching TRBD1. The CDR3 contains 13 residues. Trimming took 4 bases from V and 8 from J; bases not matched to a gene: 6. CDR1 and CDR2 (germline): ENHRY, SYGVKD. The CDR3 protein is CAISGGTGLGYTF. In nucleotides, the CDR3 is TGTGCCATCAGTGGCGGGACAGGCTTGGGCTACACCTTC.

This clonotype occurred many times. The chain has TRBV20-1 and TRBJ2-3, with D uncertain. The CDR3 has 10 amino acids. CDR1 is DFQATT and CDR2 is SNEGSKA in the germline V gene (reference sequence). The V end lost 0 bases, the J end lost 7 bases, and 2 bases lay between the germline ends. The CDR3 DNA reads as TGCAGTGCTAGAGACAATACGCAGTATTTT. This translates into CSARDNTQYF.

The table lists this clonotype with a few counts. This chain connects TRBV15 to TRBJ2-5; 9 bases agree with TRBD2. The V gene's germline CDR1 is LNHNV and CDR2 YYDKDF (reference sequence). Trimming removed 1 base from V and 5 bases from J; junction bases left unmatched: 11. This CDR3 is built from 17 residues. CDR3 coding DNA: TGTGCCACCAGCAGAGTTAGAAATAGCGGGGGAGGGGAGACCCAGTACTTC. Amino acid sequence: CATSRVRNSGGGETQYF.